This TCR beta chain was captured by sequencing in a study of a mutant IDH1 vaccine in newly diagnosed glioma. Study context: Week 35 was assigned to visit V12, and week 47 was assigned to visit V13.

TCRdb's table, derived via immunoSEQ multiplex PCR, lists solely in-frame clones and lacks some. The repertoire includes about 94,000 clones, under 90% of them detected once, and 0.77% sits in the top ten. About this clone: Its specificity is not known.

This CDR3 contains 14 residues. The germline V and J ends were trimmed by 2 bases and 1 base, with 8 bases remaining between them. Germline V gene lookup returns CDR1 SGHTA and CDR2 FQGNSA. Described time point: week 47, end of study. Vaccinated patients received 300 ug of mutant IDH1 20-mer peptide per dose, with topical imiquimod. The study enrolled donors with new WHO grade 3 or 4 IDH1-mutant, ATRX-lost astrocytomas. The TCR sequence derives from a woman in her forties or fifties with glioma. The starting material was PBMCs, obtained from a glioma patient whose treatment included an IDH1 peptide vaccine. This chain uses TRBV7-2 with TRBJ1-2; no firm D call. The CDR3 coding sequence is TGTGCCAGCAGCTTACGGGTGATTAACTATGGCTACACCTTC. Its protein is CASSLRVINYGYTF.